These T cell receptor beta chains were read from a single sample in a study of blood T cell repertoires in COVID-19. TCRdb keeps only in-frame clones here, not all; method: immunoSEQ multiplex PCR. In the table there are roughly 100,000 clones, 87% of which are singletons. The sequenced sample was peripheral blood. These receptors were obtained from a woman aged 45 to 65 with COVID-19, enrolled during active disease. The CDR3 runs from the conserved cysteine through the conserved F or W. Each record gives: J gene, V gene, D gene, clone size, CDR3 protein, CDR3 DNA. A D gene is named only where the DNA matches it firmly. A row's size may be missing; if present it is once, few, many or a size class.

J: TRBJ1-4
V: TRBV7-2
D: -
size: few
CDR3: CASSRRPAGDEKLFF
DNA: TGTGCCAGCAGTAGACGACCCGCGGGGGATGAAAAACTGTTTTTT

J: TRBJ1-5
V: TRBV25-1
D: TRBD1
size: -
CDR3: CASRGQGDQPQHF
DNA: TGTGCCAGCAGGGGACAGGGGGATCAGCCCCAGCATTTT

J: TRBJ1-5
V: TRBV2
D: -
size: -
CDR3: CASSELRGGEPQHF
DNA: TGTGCCAGCAGTGAACTGCGTGGGGGGGAGCCCCAGCATTTT

J: TRBJ2-5
V: TRBV9
D: TRBD1
size: -
CDR3: CASSVLGGPAETQYF
DNA: TGTGCCAGCAGCGTATTAGGGGGCCCGGCAGAGACCCAGTACTTC

J: TRBJ2-7
V: TRBV25-1
D: -
size: -
CDR3: CASEAAGNPYEQYF
DNA: TGTGCCAGCGAGGCCGCGGGGAACCCCTACGAGCAGTACTTC

J: TRBJ2-5
V: TRBV7-2
D: -
size: -
CDR3: CASSDGGPETQYF
DNA: TGTGCCAGCAGCGACGGGGGTCCAGAGACCCAGTACTTC

J: TRBJ1-4
V: TRBV13
D: -
size: -
CDR3: CASSSDQGGEKLFF
DNA: TGTGCCAGCAGCTCGGACCAGGGCGGTGAAAAACTGTTTTTT

J: TRBJ2-3
V: TRBV2
D: TRBD2
size: -
CDR3: CASRGLAGGRTDTQYF
DNA: TGTGCCAGCAGGGGACTAGCGGGGGGGAGGACAGATACGCAGTATTTT

J: TRBJ1-1
V: TRBV5-1
D: TRBD1
size: -
CDR3: CASSHGAMGDSEAFF
DNA: TGCGCCAGCAGCCACGGGGCGATGGGGGACAGTGAAGCTTTCTTT

J: TRBJ1-1
V: TRBV12-3/TRBV12-4
D: -
size: -
CDR3: CATRGGSLTEAFF
DNA: TGTGCCACTAGGGGGGGCTCGTTGACTGAAGCTTTCTTT

J: TRBJ2-5
V: TRBV18
D: TRBD2
size: once
CDR3: CASSQTGLAGELQETQYF
DNA: TGTGCCAGCTCCCAAACCGGGCTAGCGGGGGAGCTCCAAGAGACCCAGTACTTC

J: TRBJ1-3
V: TRBV9
D: TRBD1
size: -
CDR3: CASSAHPTGGNTIYF
DNA: TGTGCCAGCAGCGCCCATCCGACAGGGGGAAACACCATATATTTT

J: TRBJ1-1
V: TRBV6-5
D: -
size: -
CDR3: CASSYGARTEAFF
DNA: TGTGCCAGCAGTTACGGGGCGAGGACTGAAGCTTTCTTT

J: TRBJ1-2
V: TRBV6-5
D: TRBD1
size: -
CDR3: CASSRDRGGGYTF
DNA: TGTGCCAGCAGTAGGGACAGGGGGGGAGGCTACACCTTC

J: TRBJ1-5
V: TRBV20-1
D: -
size: -
CDR3: CSASSGYNQPQHF
DNA: TGCAGTGCTAGTTCAGGGTACAATCAGCCCCAGCATTTT

J: TRBJ2-7
V: TRBV6-1
D: -
size: -
CDR3: CASSDGGNTYEQYF
DNA: TGTGCCAGCAGTGATGGCGGCAACACCTACGAGCAGTACTTC

J: TRBJ1-1
V: TRBV28
D: TRBD1
size: -
CDR3: CASSSGTGSTEAFF
DNA: TGTGCCAGCAGTTCCGGGACAGGGTCCACTGAAGCTTTCTTT

J: TRBJ1-2
V: TRBV5-1
D: -
size: -
CDR3: CASSLASGGNGYTF
DNA: TGCGCCAGCAGCTTGGCCTCCGGAGGGAATGGCTACACCTTC

J: TRBJ1-6
V: TRBV12-3/TRBV12-4
D: -
size: -
CDR3: CASSSLTVPLHF
DNA: TGTGCCAGCAGTTCCCTGACAGTTCCCCTCCACTTT

J: TRBJ2-7
V: TRBV11-2
D: TRBD1
size: -
CDR3: CASSLATGTATYEQYF
DNA: TGTGCCAGCAGCTTAGCAACCGGGACAGCCACCTACGAGCAGTACTTC

J: TRBJ2-5
V: TRBV18
D: TRBD2
size: -
CDR3: CASSPPGLAGGIQETQYF
DNA: TGTGCCAGCTCCCCCCCGGGACTAGCGGGGGGGATACAAGAGACCCAGTACTTC

J: TRBJ2-5
V: TRBV4-1
D: TRBD2
size: -
CDR3: CASSQGLAVTIGETQYF
DNA: TGCGCCAGCAGCCAAGGTCTAGCGGTTACTATAGGGGAGACCCAGTACTTC

J: TRBJ1-6
V: TRBV11-2
D: TRBD1
size: -
CDR3: CASSRGEGAFIRSPLHF
DNA: TGTGCCAGCAGCCGAGGTGAGGGGGCCTTTATTCGGTCACCCCTCCACTTT

J: TRBJ2-3
V: TRBV5-4
D: -
size: -
CDR3: CASSRGTGSEGGTDTQYF
DNA: TGTGCCAGCAGCCGCGGTACTGGGAGCGAGGGGGGCACAGATACGCAGTATTTT

J: TRBJ1-4
V: TRBV5-1
D: -
size: -
CDR3: CASSLAPATNEKLFF
DNA: TGCGCCAGCAGCTTGGCGCCAGCAACTAATGAAAAACTGTTTTTT